The source of this T cell receptor (beta chain) is a study of Ad26.COV2.S vaccination and SARS-CoV-2 variants. Study-wide background: Doses of Ad26.COV2.S were injected into muscle once or twice, 56 days apart.

As to treatment: some 19 received Ad26.COV2.S at low or high dose, single or two shots; five or six received placebo; per-sample allocation not given. After the first vaccine or placebo injection, samples were drawn on day 63. Assay: immunoSEQ multiplex PCR; the TCRdb copy retains only in-frame clones and omits some. The repertoire consists of about half a million clones, with approximately 90% occurring once and the leading ten covering 1.7%. This clonotype was obtained from a person aged 18 to 65 who received the Ad26.COV2.S COVID-19 vaccine or a placebo. The sequencing here drew on peripheral blood, taken in a trial of Ad26.COV2.S vaccine versus placebo.

The chain's CDR3 is CASSEAVMTGDVDEQFF. The CDR3, as DNA: TGTGCCAGCAGTGAAGCGGTTATGACAGGGGATGTCGATGAGCAGTTCTTC. The V gene is TRBV2, the J gene TRBJ2-1; TRBD1 agrees at 8 bases. After removal of 0 bases from V and 8 bases from J, the junction contained 12 bases not matched to a gene. The CDR3 has 17 residues. Germline V gives CDR1 SNHLY, CDR2 FYNNEI.